By its share, the clone carrying this T cell receptor (beta chain) is medium-sized. Genomic DNA constituted the template upon which TCR beta VDJ and CDR3 profiling was performed. Each CDR3 protein gets one entry after TCRdb re-called the reads with MiXCR. The sample lists approximately 180,000 distinct CDR3 sequences, roughly three fifths occurring once. Those patients picked for sequencing had displayed CD8+CD57+ cell expansion on flow cytometry. The entry originates in a study of CD8+CD57+ T cells in acquired aplastic anemia. Study as a whole: DNA per sorted CD4+ or CD8+ sample ranged roughly 0.19 to 30 ug, averaging around 3.2 ug.

The sequenced material came from sorted CD4+, CD8+, or CD8+CD57+ T cells (not recorded which) from PBMCs. This TCR was recovered from a human donor with aplastic anemia.

CDR3 residues: CSARDTSRFREQYF. CDR3 nucleotides: TGCAGTGCTAGAGATACCAGCCGCTTTCGCGAGCAGTACTTC. The chain joins TRBV20-1 to TRBJ2-7, with D hard to call. V was clipped by 0 bases and J by 6 bases, with 15 bases between them. This CDR3 has 14 amino acids. CDR1 and CDR2 from the germline V gene are DFQATT and SNEGSKA (reference sequence).